A selection of T cell receptor beta chains follows, all from one sample in a study of blood T cell repertoires in COVID-19. Sequencing was performed with immunoSEQ multiplex PCR; in TCRdb, only in-frame clones are kept and a portion is missing. In the table there are 200,000 to 250,000 clones, just under 90% of which are singletons. Material: peripheral blood. All receptors derive from a man younger than 45 with COVID-19, enrolled during active disease. CDR3s include the opening cysteine and the closing phenylalanine or tryptophan. The order of the fields is V gene, D gene, J gene, CDR3 length, CDR3 protein. The D gene is left open where the match is weak.

v_gene: TRBV6-5; d_gene: TRBD2; j_gene: TRBJ2-5; len: 14; CDR3aa: CASSYSGSRQSQYF
v_gene: TRBV27; d_gene: .; j_gene: TRBJ1-6; len: 17; CDR3aa: CASRPDSSGMLNSPLHF
v_gene: TRBV4-3; d_gene: .; j_gene: TRBJ1-1; len: 17; CDR3aa: CASSQDWRGAPGTEAFF
v_gene: TRBV5-4; d_gene: .; j_gene: TRBJ1-1; len: 17; CDR3aa: CASSLSNGLPGGTEAFF
v_gene: TRBV5-4; d_gene: .; j_gene: TRBJ1-4; len: 14; CDR3aa: CASSLDGGDEKLFF
v_gene: TRBV19; d_gene: .; j_gene: TRBJ2-3; len: 14; CDR3aa: CASKVKGSTDTQYF
v_gene: TRBV6-5; d_gene: TRBD1; j_gene: TRBJ1-2; len: 13; CDR3aa: CASTPDRASGYTF
v_gene: TRBV19; d_gene: TRBD1; j_gene: TRBJ1-5; len: 17; CDR3aa: CASTLTGPYYSNQPQHF
v_gene: TRBV29-1; d_gene: .; j_gene: TRBJ1-1; len: 14; CDR3aa: CSVEEGTMNTEAFF
v_gene: TRBV7-2; d_gene: TRBD1; j_gene: TRBJ1-2; len: 16; CDR3aa: CASSPSYSYGTDGYTF
v_gene: TRBV29-1; d_gene: TRBD1; j_gene: TRBJ1-2; len: 16; CDR3aa: CSVGPEGQGKNYGYTF
v_gene: TRBV19; d_gene: TRBD2; j_gene: TRBJ2-6; len: 17; CDR3aa: CASSMGLAGAGANVLTF
v_gene: TRBV5-8; d_gene: TRBD1; j_gene: TRBJ1-5; len: 17; CDR3aa: CASSLAWGQGGSQPQHF
v_gene: TRBV9; d_gene: TRBD1; j_gene: TRBJ2-1; len: 16; CDR3aa: CASSVSGTPGGNEQFF
v_gene: TRBV5-6; d_gene: .; j_gene: TRBJ1-1; len: 15; CDR3aa: CASSAGPTPRTEAFF
v_gene: TRBV7-7; d_gene: TRBD1; j_gene: TRBJ2-1; len: 15; CDR3aa: CASSPDRGSYNEQFF
v_gene: TRBV5-5; d_gene: .; j_gene: TRBJ2-7; len: 13; CDR3aa: CASSFVRGNEQYF
v_gene: TRBV4-1; d_gene: .; j_gene: TRBJ2-2; len: 14; CDR3aa: CASSQVAGAGELFF
v_gene: TRBV4-3; d_gene: TRBD1; j_gene: TRBJ1-3; len: 15; CDR3aa: CASSPNRGGADTIYF
v_gene: TRBV5-5; d_gene: .; j_gene: TRBJ2-3; len: 15; CDR3aa: CASSLGGLSTDTQYF
v_gene: TRBV6-1; d_gene: .; j_gene: TRBJ1-1; len: 14; CDR3aa: CASSEGMRRTEAFF
v_gene: TRBV7-2; d_gene: .; j_gene: TRBJ1-5; len: 13; CDR3aa: CASSSRTGQPQHF
v_gene: TRBV19; d_gene: TRBD2; j_gene: TRBJ2-1; len: 14; CDR3aa: CASSLAGGYNEQFF
v_gene: TRBV27; d_gene: TRBD1; j_gene: TRBJ1-5; len: 16; CDR3aa: CASRLTLQGTNQPQHF
v_gene: TRBV28; d_gene: TRBD2; j_gene: TRBJ2-7; len: 13; CDR3aa: CRNGTSGRNEQYF
v_gene: TRBV9; d_gene: .; j_gene: TRBJ2-1; len: 16; CDR3aa: CASSPNAGVGYNEQFF
v_gene: TRBV7-2; d_gene: .; j_gene: TRBJ1-2; len: 12; CDR3aa: CASSLGGGGYTF
v_gene: TRBV6-5; d_gene: .; j_gene: TRBJ1-1; len: 14; CDR3aa: CASSRPGQNTEAFF
v_gene: TRBV28; d_gene: .; j_gene: TRBJ1-6; len: 12; CDR3aa: CASRQEYSPLHF
v_gene: TRBV28; d_gene: .; j_gene: TRBJ2-1; len: 15; CDR3aa: CASTLTAGLYNEQFF
v_gene: TRBV6-2/TRBV6-3; d_gene: .; j_gene: TRBJ2-3; len: 12; CDR3aa: CASSYLTDTQYF
v_gene: TRBV6-5; d_gene: .; j_gene: TRBJ2-1; len: 12; CDR3aa: CASRRQEAEQFF
v_gene: TRBV28; d_gene: TRBD2; j_gene: TRBJ2-7; len: 15; CDR3aa: CASTRLGLAAYEQYF
v_gene: TRBV7-9; d_gene: TRBD2; j_gene: TRBJ2-5; len: 16; CDR3aa: CASSRRAGSGQETQYF
v_gene: TRBV7-6; d_gene: TRBD1; j_gene: TRBJ1-1; len: 17; CDR3aa: CASSLALPTGEGTEAFF
v_gene: TRBV14; d_gene: .; j_gene: TRBJ1-4; len: 15; CDR3aa: CASSQGGLVGEKLFF
v_gene: TRBV29-1; d_gene: .; j_gene: TRBJ1-4; len: 11; CDR3aa: CSVSGNEKLFF
v_gene: TRBV5-1; d_gene: TRBD1; j_gene: TRBJ1-4; len: 13; CDR3aa: CASSRHRGEKLFF
v_gene: TRBV4-2; d_gene: TRBD2; j_gene: TRBJ2-3; len: 17; CDR3aa: CASSQEGSSGGRDTQYF
v_gene: TRBV27; d_gene: TRBD1; j_gene: TRBJ1-5; len: 18; CDR3aa: CASSLVWAGTGKNQPQHF
v_gene: TRBV18; d_gene: TRBD2; j_gene: TRBJ2-6; len: 17; CDR3aa: CASSPPGRGAGANVLTF
v_gene: TRBV5-1; d_gene: TRBD1; j_gene: TRBJ1-1; len: 16; CDR3aa: CASRHYLRQGDTEAFF